The T cell receptor beta chain under discussion was sequenced for a study of T cell repertoires in cytomegalovirus infection. Study-level background: Alongside well-studied HLA-B-restricted CMV epitopes, recently identified HLA-C-restricted CMV epitopes were also used. Public TCR beta signatures provided an indication of both CMV infection and a matching HLA type.

CDR1 is MGHDK and CDR2 is SYGVNS in the germline V gene. The CDR3 totals 12 residues. With 6 bases removed from V and 6 bases from J, the gap between germline ends came to 9 bases. A single record per CDR3 protein comes from TCRdb applying MiXCR to the reads. The table has roughly 150,000 distinct CDR3 sequences, about 20% seen once; the top ten hold more than 25%. As to this clonotype: Its antigen is not identified.

Study-wide findings and caveats: Predominance within the ex vivo response was attributable to HLA-C-restricted CMV-specific TCR beta clonotypes. Individuals carrying CMV plus the relevant HLA were identified by cumulative frequency of public TCR beta families.

The V call is TRBV25-1, the J call TRBJ2-4, with a weak D call TRBD2 (5 bases). Here the sequenced sample was CD8+ T cells from cultured PBMCs, taken from culture after CMV antigen stimulation. The sequence derives from a human donor in good health (CMV status not recorded). Some clones in this sample may be carry-over from other donors' samples. The CDR3 spells CASRGRGNIQYF. CDR3 DNA: TGTGCCAGCAGGGGGAGAGGAAACATTCAGTACTTC.